The 4 T cell receptor beta chains presented below share a single source sample, sequenced in a study of radiation and T cells in renal cell carcinoma. Specified time point: blood 4 weeks post-SBRT, at nephrectomy. Treatment reported: 15 Gy SBRT to primary tumor, nephrectomy 4 weeks later. The data were produced by immunoSEQ multiplex PCR, yet TCRdb's version contains in-frame clones alone and is incomplete. The table shows approximately 65,000 clones, with over 65% occurring only once. This material consisted of blood, taken from a patient whose treatment included radiotherapy and nephrectomy. The receptors shown here come from a man aged 60 to 75 with renal cell carcinoma.

Here the CDR3 DNA reads TGTGCTAGTGGTCCGTGGGGGGCAGGCACCGGGGAGCTGTTTTTT. Translation: CASGPWGAGTGELFF. V and J are TRBV12-5 and TRBJ2-2, with D perhaps given as TRBD1 or TRBD2 (6 bases each). V shed 5 bases and J shed 4 bases, with 14 bases lying between them. The CDR3 has 15 residues. CDR1 is LGHNT, CDR2 FRNRAP, per germline.

The V call is TRBV11-2, the J call TRBJ2-3, with 14 bases matching TRBD2. Germline loops: CDR1 SGHAT, CDR2 FQNNGV. V shed 4 bases and J 6 bases; nucleotides not matched to a gene: 6. The CDR3 is 16 residues long. The CDR3 loop reads CASSSRTSGGHDTQYF. The CDR3 DNA follows: TGTGCCAGCAGCTCGAGGACTAGCGGGGGGCACGATACGCAGTATTTT.

The chain recombines TRBV11-2 with TRBJ2-3; tentatively, D is TRBD1 or TRBD2 (5 bases each). From germline, CDR1 is SGHAT and CDR2 FQNNGV. This CDR3 contains 15 residues. V shed 7 bases and J shed 4 bases, with 18 bases lying between them. This chain's CDR3 is CASIPRGESADTQYF. The DNA for the CDR3 is TGTGCCAGCATTCCTAGGGGAGAATCGGCAGATACGCAGTATTTT.

The V gene is TRBV11-2, the J gene TRBJ1-3; D is undetermined. The germline V gene encodes CDR1 SGHAT and CDR2 FQNNGV. This CDR3 region has 12 residues. Trimming left V 1 base short and J 5 bases short, with 3 bases between. CDR3: CASSLVRNTIYF. Here the CDR3 DNA reads TGTGCCAGCAGCTTAGTCAGAAACACCATATATTTT.